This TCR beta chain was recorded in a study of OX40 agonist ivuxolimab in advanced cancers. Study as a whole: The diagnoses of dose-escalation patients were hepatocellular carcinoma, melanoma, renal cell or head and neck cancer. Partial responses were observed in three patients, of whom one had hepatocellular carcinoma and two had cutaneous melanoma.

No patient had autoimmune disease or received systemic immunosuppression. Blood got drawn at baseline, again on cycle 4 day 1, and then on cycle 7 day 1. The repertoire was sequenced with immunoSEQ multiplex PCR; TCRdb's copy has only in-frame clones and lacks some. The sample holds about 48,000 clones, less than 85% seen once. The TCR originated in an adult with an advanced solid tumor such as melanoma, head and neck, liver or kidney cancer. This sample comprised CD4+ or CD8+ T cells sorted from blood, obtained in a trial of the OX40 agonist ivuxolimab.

The CDR3 DNA follows: TGCGCCAGCAGCGTCCGAGCGGGAGGTCAAGAGACCCAGTACTTC. As protein: CASSVRAGGQETQYF. The chain carries TRBV5-1 and TRBJ2-5, with 9 nucleotides matching TRBD2. With V trimmed by 4 bases and J by 2 bases, 6 bases remained unmatched. Germline CDR1 reads SGHRS; CDR2 reads YFSETQ. This CDR3 spans 15 amino acids.